One and the same sample provided the 25 T cell receptor beta chains below, sequenced in a study of T cells after somatic rescue of genetic block. Clones were read by immunoSEQ multiplex PCR, and TCRdb kept only the in-frame ones, dropping some. Here the sample spans under 15,000 clones, over 65% being singletons. Sequences were obtained from peripheral blood mononuclear cells (PBMCs). These receptors were taken from a boy aged 5 to 17.

This clone showed up just once. The chain links TRBV11-3 to TRBJ2-2; maybe TRBD2 (5 bases). V was cut by 1 base and J by 3 bases, with 15 bases left in between. From germline, CDR1 is SGHNT and CDR2 YENEEA. The CDR3 is 17 residues long. CDR3 sequence (DNA): TGTGCCAGCAGCTTAGGGTTTGCGCTGCGGGACACCGGGGAGCTGTTTTTT. Translation: CASSLGFALRDTGELFF.

The chain joins TRBV30 to TRBJ1-6; D gene ambiguous. V was cut by 5 bases and J by 0 bases, with 14 bases left in between. The CDR3 sequence is 16 residues long. Germline V CDR1 and CDR2: GTSNPN, SVGIG (reference sequence). The CDR3: CAWEPLGSSYNSPLHF. Written as DNA, the CDR3 is TGTGCCTGGGAGCCGTTAGGGAGCTCCTATAATTCACCCCTCCACTTT. The whole variable domain, filled in from reference TRBV30 and TRBJ1-6, reads SQTIHQWPATLVQPVGSPLSLECTVEGTSNPNLYWYRQAAGRGLQLLFYSVGIGQISSEVPQNLSASRPQDRQFILSSKKLLLSDSGFYLCAWEPLGSSYNSPLHFGNGTRLTVT.

This clone occurred a few times. The chain has TRBV11-2 and TRBJ2-1; 9 nucleotides line up with TRBD2. The CDR3 is 16 residues long. With V trimmed by 5 bases and J by 4 bases, 9 bases remained unmatched. Per the germline V gene, CDR1 is SGHAT and CDR2 is FQNNGV. CDR3 nucleotides: TGTGCCAGCAGCCTAGGACTAGCGTCGTCTTACAATGAGCAGTTCTTC. Amino acid sequence: CASSLGLASSYNEQFF.

This clone was observed a single time. The chain links TRBV6-4 to TRBJ2-1; 11 bases fit TRBD2. The CDR3 contains 16 residues. CDR1 is MRHNA and CDR2 is SNTAGT in the germline V gene. The V and J ends lost 0 bases and 6 bases, in that order; junction bases with no gene match: 4. CDR3 nucleotide sequence: TGTGCCAGCAGTGACTCACTAGCGGGAGTGCCCAATGAGCAGTTCTTC. Protein product: CASSDSLAGVPNEQFF.

The chain employs TRBV28 and TRBJ2-3; 9 positions match TRBD2. V was clipped by 7 bases and J by 2 bases; unmatched bases: 10. Germline loops: CDR1 MDHEN, CDR2 SYDVKM. The CDR3 extends over 16 amino acids. CDR3 DNA: TGTGCCAGCAAATCGGGACTAGCTGAACCCACAGATACGCAGTATTTT. It specifies CASKSGLAEPTDTQYF.

CDR3 in DNA: TGTGCCAGCAGTCCCTACAGGGGTGGGACCTACAATGAGCAGTTCTTC. As protein: CASSPYRGGTYNEQFF. The V call is TRBV28, the J call TRBJ2-1; 7 nucleotides agree with TRBD1. The CDR3 has 16 residues. Germline CDR1 is MDHEN and CDR2 is SYDVKM. The V gene end was trimmed by 5 bases and the J gene end by 2 bases; junction bases not matched to a gene: 9.

This clone was counted once. The rearrangement links TRBV7-9 to TRBJ2-2; possible D gene TRBD2, 5 bases. Germline V gene data show CDR1 as SEHNR and CDR2 as FQNEAQ (reference sequence). The CDR3 is 14 amino acids. V was cut by 3 bases and J by 8 bases, with 13 bases left in between. CDR3 sequence reads: CASSFGEFGGELFF. In DNA form, the CDR3 reads TGTGCCAGCAGCTTTGGGGAGTTCGGTGGGGAGCTGTTTTTT.

V is TRBV7-9 and J is TRBJ2-1; possible D gene TRBD1, 6 bases. The V gene lost 2 bases and the J gene lost 7 bases, with 15 bases spanning the gap. Germline V gene lookup returns CDR1 SEHNR and CDR2 FQNEAQ (reference sequence). This CDR3 is built from 15 residues. The DNA for the CDR3 is TGTGCCAGCAGCTTATGGGGGCGAAGCGGTAATGAGCAGTTCTTC. It codes for CASSLWGRSGNEQFF. The full variable domain, in which reference TRBV7-9 and TRBJ2-1 provide the parts outside the CDR3, is DTGVSQNPRHKITKRGQNVTFRCDPISEHNRLYWYRQTLGQGPEFLTYFQNEAQLEKSRLLSDRFSAERPKGSFSTLEIQRTEQGDSAMYLCASSLWGRSGNEQFFGPGTRLTVL.

The chain recombines TRBV5-4 with TRBJ1-2; TRBD1 might be the D (5 bases). V shed 4 bases and J shed 1 base, with 17 bases lying between them. This CDR3 spans 16 amino acids. Germline V gene data show CDR1 as SGHNT and CDR2 as YYREEE (reference sequence). The CDR3: CASSRPGGGYNYGYTF. The CDR3 DNA sequence: TGTGCCAGCAGCCGCCCCGGGGGAGGTTATAACTATGGCTACACCTTC.

This rearrangement joins TRBV9 to TRBJ2-7; D perhaps matches TRBD2 (6 bases). Trimming left V 0 bases short and J 7 bases short, with 17 bases between. Germline V CDR1 and CDR2: SGDLS, YYNGEE. CDR3 length: 15 amino acids. CDR3 DNA: TGTGCCAGCAGCGTAGAGGAGGGCCTAAGGAGTGAGCAGTACTTC. The encoded protein is CASSVEEGLRSEQYF.

This clone came up a few times. V is TRBV6-1 and J is TRBJ1-4; D unresolved. The germline V gene has CDR1 MNHNS and CDR2 SASEGT. This CDR3 is built from 13 residues. Trimming took 1 base from V and 8 from J, leaving 8 bases between them. The CDR3 here is CASSEEGSEKLFF. As DNA, the CDR3 is TGTGCCAGCAGTGAAGAGGGTTCGGAAAAACTGTTTTTT.

The genes are TRBV6-1 and TRBJ2-1, with unresolved D. The V gene lost 1 base and the J gene lost 6 bases, with 13 bases spanning the gap. CDR1 MNHNS and CDR2 SASEGT come from the germline V gene. This CDR3 has 15 amino acids. CDR3 loop: CASSEVRARVNEQFF. The CDR3 DNA reads TGTGCCAGCAGTGAAGTCCGGGCCCGGGTCAATGAGCAGTTCTTC.

By proportion, this clone is medium-sized (0.01 to 0.1%). The chain has TRBV6-1 and TRBJ1-6, with D uncertain. The CDR3 totals 14 residues. Looked up from germline, CDR1 is MNHNS and CDR2 is SASEGT. CDR3 in DNA: TGTGCGGGAGGTAATACCCGGGCCTCTTCACCCCTCCACTTT. Amino acids: CAGGNTRASSPLHF.

The chain couples TRBV6-4 to TRBJ2-5; 8 positions match TRBD1. The J call may be incorrect, as the DNA end agrees better with TRBJ2-7. The CDR3 runs to 14 residues. From germline, CDR1 is MRHNA and CDR2 SNTAGT. The chain's CDR3 is CASTRYRGLYEQYF. CDR3 DNA sequence: TGTGCCAGCACTAGATACAGGGGGTTATACGAGCAGTACTTC.

This clone is classed as large (0.1 to 1%). V is TRBV27 and J is TRBJ2-7; D remains ambiguous. The length of the CDR3 is 15 residues. The V end was cut by 5 bases, the J end by 1 base, with 15 bases between. Germline CDR1 reads MNHEY; CDR2 reads SMNVEV (reference sequence). In nucleotides, the CDR3 is TGTGCCAGCAGTGCGGACGTCGGCCGGTCCTACGAGCAGTACTTC. Protein product: CASSADVGRSYEQYF.

This chain uses TRBV29-1 with TRBJ1-2, with D possibly matching TRBD1 (6 bases). CDR1 and CDR2 (germline): SQVTM, ANQGSEA. This CDR3 is 13 amino acids long. Trimming cost V 7 bases and J 6 bases, with 18 bases left between them. In DNA form, the CDR3 reads TGCAGCGCTCCCCGAGGGGGGGCAAATGGCTACACCTTC. It specifies CSAPRGGANGYTF.

This chain joins TRBV2 and TRBJ2-1; 9 nucleotides align to TRBD1. The CDR3 sequence is 12 residues long. Germline values: CDR1 SNHLY, CDR2 FYNNEI. With 6 bases clipped from V and 9 bases from J, the junction kept 3 bases outside the gene matches. CDR3: CASRGTGSEQFF. CDR3 DNA: TGTGCCAGCAGAGGGACAGGGAGTGAGCAGTTCTTC.

V gene TRBV28 combines with J gene TRBJ2-7, with a possible D match to TRBD1 (6 bases). The V end lost 6 bases, the J end lost 4 bases, and 7 bases lay between the germline ends. Germline CDR1 MDHEN, CDR2 SYDVKM. The CDR3 covers 11 residues. CDR3 coding DNA: TGTGCCAGCAGAGACAGGTACGAGCAGTACTTC. It codes for CASRDRYEQYF.

This chain links TRBV2 with TRBJ2-7; 12 nucleotides align to TRBD2. Losses at the gene ends were 6 bases for V and 4 bases for J; bases not matched to a gene: 7. The CDR3 length is 15 residues. CDR1 is SNHLY, CDR2 FYNNEI, per germline. The CDR3, as DNA: TGTGCCAGCAGACCCGGACTAGCGGGGAGATACGAGCAGTACTTC. Translating it yields CASRPGLAGRYEQYF. Complete variable domain (other parts from reference TRBV2 and TRBJ2-7): EPEVTQTPSHQVTQMGQEVILRCVPISNHLYFYWYRQILGQKVEFLVSFYNNEISEKSEIFDDQFSVERPDGSNFTLKIRSTKLEDSAMYFCASRPGLAGRYEQYFGPGTRLTVT.

This chain connects TRBV30 to TRBJ1-2; D is unclear. From germline, CDR1 is GTSNPN and CDR2 SVGIG (reference sequence). This CDR3 has 20 residues. The V and J ends lost 0 bases and 2 bases respectively, with 28 bases between them. The CDR3: CAWSVWYYGKRDALNYGYTF. DNA of the CDR3: TGTGCCTGGAGTGTATGGTATTATGGGAAGAGGGATGCTCTGAACTATGGCTACACCTTC.

Here the CDR3 reads CASSTGLAGPRGTDTQYF. The CDR3 DNA reads as TGCGCCAGCAGCACTGGACTAGCGGGCCCCCGGGGCACAGATACGCAGTATTTT. The chain links TRBV5-1 to TRBJ2-3; TRBD2 matches at 11 bases. V gave up 4 bases and J gave up 1 base; unmatched junction bases: 11. Germline V gene sequence: CDR1 SGHRS, CDR2 YFSETQ. This CDR3 contains 18 residues.

The chain combines TRBV5-1 with TRBJ2-5, with D possibly being TRBD1 or TRBD2 (5 bases each). V was pared by 5 bases and J by 4 bases, with 21 bases between. Germline-derived CDR1 and CDR2 are SGHRS and YFSETQ. The CDR3 runs to 16 residues. The CDR3 nucleotides read TGCGCCAGCAGTGAGGGAATTTCAGGGTACGGAGAGACCCAGTACTTC. Protein: CASSEGISGYGETQYF.

The chain recombines TRBV5-4 with TRBJ2-3, with D maybe TRBD1 (6 bases). This CDR3 has 13 residues. Trimming removed 2 bases from V and 4 bases from J, with 8 bases in between. The V gene's germline CDR1 is SGHNT and CDR2 YYREEE (reference sequence). CDR3 in DNA: TGTGCCAGCAGCTTAGGGGGTCCAGATACGCAGTATTTT. Protein sequence: CASSLGGPDTQYF. Variable domain in full (rest from reference TRBV5-4 and TRBJ2-3): ETGVTQSPTHLIKTRGQQVTLRCSSQSGHNTVSWYQQALGQGPQFIFQYYREEENGRGNFPPRFSGLQFPNYSSELNVNALELDDSALYLCASSLGGPDTQYFGPGTRLTVL.

The rearrangement links TRBV19 to TRBJ1-6, with D unclear. This CDR3 has 15 amino acids. Trimming removed 6 bases at V and 7 bases at J, with 16 bases between. CDR1 is LNHDA and CDR2 is SQIVND in the germline V gene (reference sequence). DNA of the CDR3: TGTGCCAGTAGAGGTCCGTCTGGTCAAAATTCACCCCTCCACTTT. It codes for CASRGPSGQNSPLHF. Drawing the rest from reference TRBV19 and TRBJ1-6, the complete variable domain is DGGITQSPKYLFRKEGQNVTLSCEQNLNHDAMYWYRQDPGQGLRLIYYSQIVNDFQKGDIAEGYSVSREKKESFPLTVTSAQKNPTAFYLCASRGPSGQNSPLHFGNGTRLTVT.

This clone was observed a handful of times. The V call is TRBV7-2, the J call TRBJ2-7, with 11 bases matching TRBD1. The CDR3 has 14 residues. V trimming: 5 bases; J trimming: 6 bases; junction bases outside the gene matches: 6. From germline, CDR1 is SGHTA and CDR2 FQGNSA. The CDR3 region is CASSPRTGGLEQYF. The CDR3 DNA follows: TGTGCCAGCAGCCCCCGGACAGGGGGCCTCGAGCAGTACTTC.